This record covers a single T cell receptor (beta chain). This clone was recorded only once. This receptor's antigen is unknown. No qualities accompany the bases; no much larger clone lies one base away. Participants in the prospective study were enrolled through a virtual design, were aged 18 to 89 years, and lived in about 25 United States geographic areas. Cohort assignment in the prospective study relied on participant-reported clinical history from a screening survey and a study questionnaire. Recovered participants in ImmuneRACE Cohort 3 were defined by two consecutive negative NP/OP PCR tests, clearance by a healthcare professional, or resolution of symptoms. In the prospective study, mobile phlebotomists collected whole blood, serum and a nasopharyngeal or oropharyngeal swab from each participant. Over an approximately 2-month period, participants in the prospective study had the option of providing additional blood draws and questionnaires. Prospective study blood samples were shipped either frozen or at room temperature before DNA extraction.

Inclusive of the bounding cysteine and phenylalanine, the CDR3 is 13 residues long. Only the CDR3 DNA stays, 39 bases, in frame from base 1. Looking up the germline V gene yields CDR1 MDHEN and CDR2 SYDVKM. The junction shows trimming of 6 bases on V and 8 bases on J, and the gene matches do not reach 6 bases of it. TCRbeta CDR3 regions were amplified from genomic DNA by means of the immunoSEQ Assay, a bias-controlled multiplex PCR. The paper's data handling went like this. The number of nucleated cells in each sample was estimated from the amplification of reference gene primers within the assay. To quantify the absolute abundance of each unique TCRbeta CDR3 rearrangement, sequence reads were collapsed and filtered. Productive Simpson clonality was computed per sample as the square root of Simpson's diversity index over productive rearrangements. The table was pulled from immuneACCESS by TCRdb, which kept in-frame rearrangements only. Such tables lose some clones; where checked, under half of the loss comes from unresolved V genes, and the rest has no known cause. Clone size and V and J calls were adopted from that table, with D and trimming inferred from the DNA. Recorded for this sample are roughly 280,000 clones; under 90% of them occurred a single time. Jointly, the top ten make up under 2.5% of the sample.

The data stem from a study of blood T cell repertoires in COVID-19 (dated by TCRdb to 2020 to 2022). As for the study more broadly: The collaborator samples originated in the United States, Italy and Spain and spanned the acute and convalescent phases of COVID-19. The prospective study material was composed of cDNA or gDNA derived from T cells, B-cell-depleted T cells, or PBMCs. Deeply sampled blood TCRbeta repertoires from subjects exposed to, actively infected with, or recovered from COVID-19 were included in the dataset. The repertoires were made available in a free public database intended to serve as a resource for research on the immune response to SARS-CoV-2. The samples were drawn from two sources: the first 160 participants of the ongoing ImmuneRACE study, and some 1,300 subjects contributed by 6 global collaborators. The sample metadata nearly always contained a de-identified subject ID, COVID-19 status, age in years and sex. HLA class I and class II types, where available, came from metadata supplied by the sample provider rather than from assay-based typing. What the work shows at the level of the full study, not this receptor alone: Clinical and demographic metadata were provided uncurated, with the amount varying by source and participant.

Material: PBMCs or T cells enriched from blood (not recorded which). The receptor was derived from a woman between 55 and 75 years old who had recovered from COVID-19. The rearranged segments are TRBV28 and TRBJ2-1; TRBD2 matches 8 bases in the middle. The nucleotide sequence reads as follows: TGTGCCAGCAGGAGCGGGAGTTGGGATGAGCAGTTCTTC. Protein translation: CASRSGSWDEQFF.